The 11 T cell receptor beta chains listed next were all sequenced from one sample in a study of sequential checkpoint blockade in melanoma. Documented treatment: randomized to nivolumab then ipilimumab (arm A) or the reverse (arm B). Repertoires were generated with immunoSEQ multiplex PCR, while TCRdb's copy carries only in-frame clones and drops some. The sample yields some 8,800 clones, roughly 23% seen once. Sequences were derived from tumor tissue (inferred from file names), sampled from a patient given nivolumab and ipilimumab in sequence. Every receptor here comes from a human donor with melanoma.

By sample fraction, this clone is medium-sized. This CDR3 is also generated by other DNA sequences in the sample. The chain is built from TRBV9 and TRBJ1-3; D unresolved. This CDR3 is built from 14 residues. From germline, CDR1 is SGDLS and CDR2 YYNGEE. V was pared by 0 bases and J by 0 bases, with 4 bases between. The CDR3 sequence: CASSVGNSGNTIYF. Here the CDR3 DNA reads TGTGCCAGCAGCGTAGGGAACTCTGGAAACACCATATATTTT.

This clone was picked up many times. This rearrangement joins TRBV9 to TRBJ1-4; 7 bases line up with TRBD1. Trimming removed 5 bases from V and 12 bases from J; junction bases left unmatched: 13. CDR3 length: 14 amino acids. From germline, CDR1 is SGDLS and CDR2 YYNGEE. The CDR3 DNA reads TGTGCCAGCAGTGAACAGGGGCCAACAGGCGAACTGTTTTTT. Translation: CASSEQGPTGELFF.

This clone is a singleton in its sample. This chain links TRBV5-1 with TRBJ2-3, with 9 bases that match TRBD2. Losses at the gene ends were 4 bases for V and 0 bases for J; bases not matched to a gene: 3. This CDR3 spans 15 amino acids. Germline V lookup: CDR1 SGHRS, CDR2 YFSETQ. The CDR3 is CASSQRGVSTDTQYF. The CDR3 DNA is TGCGCCAGCAGCCAGCGGGGGGTTAGCACAGATACGCAGTATTTT.

V gene TRBV6-8 combines with J gene TRBJ1-1, with a possible D match to TRBD1 (5 bases). V shed 10 bases and J shed 4 bases, with 22 bases lying between them. This CDR3 contains 15 residues. Germline V gene data show CDR1 as MNHGY and CDR2 as SAAAGT. CDR3 amino acids: CAITPTTGWGTEAFF. The DNA of the CDR3 is TGTGCCATCACTCCGACTACAGGCTGGGGCACTGAAGCTTTCTTT.

The J gene is TRBJ1-3, the V gene TRBV28; D ambiguous. CDR1 and CDR2 (germline): MDHEN, SYDVKM. V was shortened by 8 bases and J by 0 bases, with 14 bases between the two germline ends. CDR3 length: 15 amino acids. The CDR3, as DNA: TGTGCCAGCTTTAAGTACTTCCTCTCTGGAAACACCATATATTTT. It translates to CASFKYFLSGNTIYF.

This chain uses TRBV11-3 with TRBJ2-5; 7 bases fit TRBD2. The CDR3 has 16 residues. J gave up 4 bases and V 4 bases, and 12 bases lay outside the gene matches. The germline gives CDR1 SGHNT, CDR2 YENEEA. The CDR3 sequence: CASSSPLAASLETQYF. The CDR3 nucleotides read TGTGCCAGCAGCTCTCCTCTAGCGGCCTCTCTAGAGACCCAGTACTTC. Full variable domain (remainder filled in from reference TRBV11-3 and TRBJ2-5): EAGVVQSPRYKIIEKKQPVAFWCNPISGHNTLYWYLQNLGQGPELLIRYENEEAVDDSQLPKDRFSAERLKGVDSTLKIQPAELGDSAVYLCASSSPLAASLETQYFGPGTRLLVL.

The rearrangement uses TRBV6-7 and TRBJ2-7, with 9 bases identical to TRBD1. TRBV6-7 has ORF status, its function being uncertain. V gave up 4 bases and J gave up 0 bases; unmatched junction bases: 4. The CDR3 spans 15 residues. The CDR3 loop is CASSFWDRASYEQYF. CDR3 coding DNA: TGTGCCAGCAGTTTCTGGGACAGGGCCTCCTACGAGCAGTACTTC.

The chain joins TRBV11-3 to TRBJ2-3; no clear D gene. The CDR3 is made up of 15 amino acids. Germline values: CDR1 SGHNT, CDR2 YENEEA. The V end was cut by 1 base, the J end by 4 bases, with 12 bases between. The chain's CDR3 is CASSLGSYSSDTQYF. The CDR3 nucleotides are TGTGCCAGCAGCTTAGGATCCTACTCATCAGATACGCAGTATTTT.

This clone was seen a few times. The chain is built from TRBV7-7 and TRBJ1-1; D perhaps matches TRBD1 (6 bases). V gave up 5 bases and J gave up 1 base, with 29 bases separating them. The CDR3 has 20 residues. CDR1 is SSHAT, CDR2 FNYEAQ, per germline (reference sequence). The DNA for the CDR3 is TGTGCCAGCAGCCAAGATTTGATCGGCCCGATAGGGGGAGGGAACACTGAAGCTTTCTTT. Residues: CASSQDLIGPIGGGNTEAFF.

This clone is labeled medium-sized. The genes are TRBV11-3 and TRBJ1-2, with 7 bases aligning to TRBD1. The germline gives CDR1 SGHNT, CDR2 YENEEA. Losses at the gene ends were 5 bases for V and 6 bases for J; bases not matched to a gene: 15. The CDR3 length is 16 residues. The CDR3 bases are TGTGCCAGCAGCGCATTAGACAGGGTATACGCGGATGGCTACACCTTC. It translates to CASSALDRVYADGYTF.

This clone occurred a few times. The chain uses TRBV6-7 and TRBJ2-5; D unresolved. TRBV6-7 is designated an ORF whose function remains uncertain. The CDR3 is 11 residues long. Trimming took 6 bases from V and 2 from J, leaving 4 bases between them. The CDR3 reads CASREQETQYF. CDR3 sequence (DNA): TGTGCCAGCAGAGAACAAGAGACCCAGTACTTC.